This TCR beta chain was recorded in a study of T cell clonality in common variable immunodeficiency. In its sample, this clone was seen many times. The CDR3 end is not reached by the read, which stops 3 residues before it; the germline J gene fills it in. Germline CDR1 reads MNHEY; CDR2 reads SVGEGT. The CDR3 has 15 residues. Between the trimmed V and J ends, which lost 6 bases and 10 bases, there was a span of 19 bases. The repertoire was sequenced with immunoSEQ multiplex PCR; TCRdb's copy has only in-frame clones and lacks some. The data show about 31,000 clones, none appearing only once, with 3.8% held by the ten largest.

The chain has TRBV6-2 or TRBV6-3 and TRBJ1-6; unclear D gene. Input material: peripheral blood mononuclear cells. The clonotype originates from a person aged 18-69 years in good health. CDR3 DNA, as far as it was read: TGTGCCAGCAGGAAGGGCTCACCCCGTCAATCACCC. Its translation: CASRKGSPRQSP. The whole CDR3 sequence is CASRKGSPRQSPLHF.